This T cell receptor beta chain is from a study of prognosis after radiotherapy for stage I lung cancer. This clonotype has at least ten counts. The length of the CDR3 is 14 residues. CDR1 is SGHNT and CDR2 is YYREEE in the germline V gene (reference sequence). V lost 0 bases and J lost 1, with 7 bases in between. Genomic DNA yielded TCR beta CDR3, amplified by two-round multiplex PCR. Primers specific to each TRBV and TRBJ gene were used in first-round PCR. TCRdb recomputed calls from the multiplex PCR reads with MiXCR, one row per CDR3 protein. The table lists about 22,000 distinct CDR3 sequences, around two fifths of them singletons, with roughly 30% in the top ten.

The V and J genes are TRBV5-4 and TRBJ2-5; no firm D call. The clonotype originates from a donor aged 50 or older with non-small cell lung cancer. The sequenced sample was PBMCs, obtained before or after stereotactic body radiation therapy (not recorded which). Written as DNA, the CDR3 is TGTGCCAGCAGCTTGGCGCCGGCCCAAGAGACCCAGTACTTC. Its protein product is CASSLAPAQETQYF.